A selection of T cell receptor beta chains follows, all from one sample in a study of blood T cell repertoires in COVID-19. Using immunoSEQ multiplex PCR, the repertoire was profiled, and TCRdb retains in-frame clones only, with some absent. Among 100,000 to 120,000 clones listed, around 86% were seen once. The sequencing input was peripheral blood. Every receptor here comes from a woman aged 65 to 85 with acute or convalescent COVID-19. Both conserved end residues are part of each CDR3. The D gene is left open where the match is weak. Size is omitted from some rows. Given values are once, few, many or a class for expanded clones.

V: TRBV6-5
D: TRBD2
J: TRBJ2-1
size: NA
length: 16
CDR3: CASSSLSGLGVDEQFF
DNA: TGTGCCAGCAGTTCCCTCTCGGGACTAGGGGTTGATGAGCAGTTCTTC

V: TRBV4-1
D: TRBD2
J: TRBJ2-7
size: few
length: 17
CDR3: CASSSTVTPGGIHEQYF
DNA: TGCGCCAGCAGCTCAACCGTAACACCGGGAGGAATCCACGAGCAGTACTTC

V: TRBV19
D: NA
J: TRBJ2-3
size: NA
length: 14
CDR3: CASSKQVLADTQYF
DNA: TGTGCCAGTAGTAAACAGGTATTAGCAGATACGCAGTATTTT

V: TRBV7-9
D: NA
J: TRBJ2-3
size: NA
length: 14
CDR3: CASSLAGAQDTQYF
DNA: TGTGCCAGCAGCTTAGCGGGAGCCCAAGATACGCAGTATTTT

V: TRBV19
D: NA
J: TRBJ2-2
size: many
length: 14
CDR3: CASSIASLGGELFF
DNA: TGTGCCAGTAGTATTGCTAGCTTGGGCGGGGAGCTGTTTTTT

V: TRBV29-1
D: TRBD1
J: TRBJ2-1
size: NA
length: 14
CDR3: CSVQDRGAYNEQFF
DNA: TGCAGCGTCCAGGACAGGGGGGCCTACAATGAGCAGTTCTTC

V: TRBV5-1
D: NA
J: TRBJ1-4
size: NA
length: 14
CDR3: CASSLSATNEKLFF
DNA: TGCGCCAGCAGCCTCTCAGCAACTAATGAAAAACTGTTTTTT

V: TRBV27
D: NA
J: TRBJ1-2
size: NA
length: 15
CDR3: CASREGWGENYGYTF
DNA: TGTGCCAGCAGGGAAGGGTGGGGAGAAAACTATGGCTACACCTTC

V: TRBV11-2
D: TRBD1
J: TRBJ2-7
size: NA
length: 14
CDR3: CASSWGQGGREQYF
DNA: TGTGCCAGCAGCTGGGGACAGGGGGGACGCGAGCAGTACTTC

V: TRBV28
D: TRBD1
J: TRBJ2-3
size: NA
length: 15
CDR3: CASRRRDRHADTQYF
DNA: TGTGCCAGCAGGCGCCGGGACAGGCACGCAGATACGCAGTATTTT

V: TRBV6-6
D: NA
J: TRBJ2-1
size: NA
length: 15
CDR3: CASSYGTRVNNEQFF
DNA: TGTGCCAGCAGTTACGGGACTCGGGTTAACAATGAGCAGTTCTTC

V: TRBV5-1
D: TRBD1
J: TRBJ1-4
size: NA
length: 15
CDR3: CASSLTGATNEKLFF
DNA: TGCGCCAGCAGCCTGACAGGGGCAACTAATGAAAAACTGTTTTTT

V: TRBV28
D: NA
J: TRBJ1-1
size: NA
length: 14
CDR3: CASSFGGVLPEAFF
DNA: TGTGCCAGCAGTTTTGGGGGGGTGTTGCCTGAAGCTTTCTTT

V: TRBV12-3/TRBV12-4
D: NA
J: TRBJ1-4
size: once
length: 13
CDR3: CASSPLIGVKLFF
DNA: TGTGCCAGCAGTCCGCTAATTGGTGTAAAACTGTTTTTT

V: TRBV3-1/TRBV3-2
D: TRBD1
J: TRBJ2-2
size: NA
length: 16
CDR3: CASSHGQGWNTGELFF
DNA: TGTGCCAGCAGCCATGGACAGGGCTGGAACACCGGGGAGCTGTTTTTT

V: TRBV29-1
D: TRBD2
J: TRBJ2-2
size: NA
length: 14
CDR3: CSVQTGLATGELFF
DNA: TGCAGCGTTCAAACGGGACTAGCGACCGGGGAGCTGTTTTTT

V: TRBV28
D: NA
J: TRBJ1-1
size: NA
length: 16
CDR3: CASSPNSWGPNTEAFF
DNA: TGTGCCAGCAGCCCAAATTCTTGGGGCCCGAACACTGAAGCTTTCTTT

V: TRBV9
D: TRBD2
J: TRBJ2-3
size: few
length: 17
CDR3: CASSLVTSYNGADTQYF
DNA: TGTGCCAGCAGCTTAGTGACTAGCTATAATGGGGCAGATACGCAGTATTTT

V: TRBV19
D: TRBD1
J: TRBJ2-6
size: NA
length: 19
CDR3: CATLSDNRQGAYGANVLTF
DNA: TGTGCCACCCTCAGCGATAACCGACAGGGGGCTTATGGGGCCAACGTCCTGACTTTC

V: TRBV7-9
D: TRBD2
J: TRBJ2-3
size: NA
length: 17
CDR3: CASSLRRAGGRTDTQYF
DNA: TGTGCCAGCAGCTTGCGGAGAGCGGGGGGGCGCACAGATACGCAGTATTTT

V: TRBV15
D: NA
J: TRBJ1-4
size: NA
length: 15
CDR3: CATSGLGASNEKLFF
DNA: TGTGCCACCAGCGGCCTGGGGGCATCTAATGAAAAACTGTTTTTT

V: TRBV2
D: TRBD1
J: TRBJ1-3
size: NA
length: 15
CDR3: CASSPWDRAGNTIYF
DNA: TGTGCCAGCAGCCCCTGGGACAGGGCTGGAAACACCATATATTTT

V: TRBV18
D: TRBD1
J: TRBJ1-5
size: NA
length: 14
CDR3: CASSPTGDNQPQHF
DNA: TGTGCCAGCTCGCCCACAGGGGACAATCAGCCCCAGCATTTT

V: TRBV28
D: TRBD1
J: TRBJ1-5
size: NA
length: 16
CDR3: CASSQPGQASNQPQHF
DNA: TGTGCCAGCAGTCAACCGGGACAGGCTTCCAATCAGCCCCAGCATTTT

V: TRBV2
D: NA
J: TRBJ1-2
size: NA
length: 14
CDR3: CASSETVLNYGYTF
DNA: TGTGCCAGCAGTGAAACAGTTCTTAACTATGGCTACACCTTC

V: TRBV28
D: TRBD1
J: TRBJ1-1
size: few
length: 14
CDR3: CASSPRQGVTEAFF
DNA: TGTGCCAGCAGTCCGCGACAGGGAGTCACTGAAGCTTTCTTT

V: TRBV12-3/TRBV12-4
D: NA
J: TRBJ1-2
size: NA
length: 12
CDR3: CASANAGLGYTF
DNA: TGTGCCAGCGCTAACGCAGGGCTCGGCTACACCTTC

V: TRBV5-1
D: TRBD1
J: TRBJ1-2
size: NA
length: 17
CDR3: CASSPGTGRRIFYGYTF
DNA: TGCGCCAGCAGCCCCGGGACAGGGAGGCGTATTTTCTATGGCTACACCTTC

V: TRBV28
D: NA
J: TRBJ1-1
size: NA
length: 11
CDR3: CASSVETEAFF
DNA: TGTGCCAGCAGCGTGGAGACTGAAGCTTTCTTT

V: TRBV11-3
D: NA
J: TRBJ2-3
size: NA
length: 13
CDR3: CASSQARTDTQYF
DNA: TGTGCCAGCAGTCAAGCTCGCACAGATACGCAGTATTTT

V: TRBV24-1
D: TRBD2
J: TRBJ2-3
size: NA
length: 13
CDR3: CATSPGGTDTQYF
DNA: TGTGCCACCAGTCCGGGGGGGACAGATACGCAGTATTTT

V: TRBV7-9
D: NA
J: TRBJ1-2
size: NA
length: 15
CDR3: CASSLEGQGPPKYTF
DNA: TGTGCCAGCAGCTTAGAGGGCCAGGGGCCGCCAAAGTACACCTTC

V: TRBV29-1
D: TRBD1
J: TRBJ1-2
size: NA
length: 11
CDR3: CSVWDRRGYTF
DNA: TGCAGCGTATGGGACAGGAGGGGCTACACCTTC

V: TRBV2
D: TRBD1
J: TRBJ1-6
size: NA
length: 16
CDR3: CASSYTGGRNNSPLHF
DNA: TGTGCCAGCAGCTACACAGGGGGCAGGAATAATTCACCCCTCCACTTT

V: TRBV30
D: NA
J: TRBJ1-2
size: NA
length: 13
CDR3: CAWSVSGWDGYTF
DNA: TGTGCCTGGAGTGTAAGCGGATGGGATGGCTACACCTTC

V: TRBV28
D: TRBD1
J: TRBJ1-1
size: once
length: 17
CDR3: CASSFQGTGRRNTEAFF
DNA: TGTGCCAGCAGTTTCCAAGGGACAGGGCGCAGGAACACTGAAGCTTTCTTT

V: TRBV28
D: NA
J: TRBJ1-1
size: once
length: 16
CDR3: CASSPLGGAVVTEAFF
DNA: TGTGCCAGCAGCCCATTGGGGGGGGCAGTGGTCACTGAAGCTTTCTTT

V: TRBV4-2
D: TRBD2
J: TRBJ2-1
size: NA
length: 16
CDR3: CASSQGTSGVDNEQFF
DNA: TGTGCCAGCAGCCAAGGGACTAGCGGGGTCGACAATGAGCAGTTCTTC

V: TRBV5-1
D: TRBD1
J: TRBJ2-7
size: once
length: 14
CDR3: CASSSGQLSYEQYF
DNA: TGCGCCAGCAGCTCGGGACAGCTCTCCTACGAGCAGTACTTC

V: TRBV7-8
D: NA
J: TRBJ1-5
size: NA
length: 18
CDR3: CASSFTSGGQGSNQPQHF
DNA: TGTGCCAGCAGCTTTACTAGCGGGGGTCAGGGTAGCAATCAGCCCCAGCATTTT

V: TRBV4-1
D: NA
J: TRBJ2-6
size: NA
length: 16
CDR3: CASSQDSGAGANVLTF
DNA: TGCGCCAGCAGCCAAGATTCGGGGGCTGGGGCCAACGTCCTGACTTTC

V: TRBV7-9
D: TRBD2
J: TRBJ2-3
size: NA
length: 16
CDR3: CASSERTSGNTDTQYF
DNA: TGTGCCAGCAGCGAACGGACTAGCGGGAACACAGATACGCAGTATTTT

V: TRBV11-2
D: NA
J: TRBJ2-7
size: NA
length: 14
CDR3: CASSLGLGDYEQYF
DNA: TGTGCCAGCAGCTTAGGGTTAGGGGACTACGAGCAGTACTTC

V: TRBV6-4
D: NA
J: TRBJ1-5
size: NA
length: 14
CDR3: CASSLEYSNQPQHF
DNA: TGTGCCAGCAGTCTCGAGTATAGCAATCAGCCCCAGCATTTT

V: TRBV10-3
D: TRBD1
J: TRBJ1-3
size: NA
length: 16
CDR3: CAISEKIGTGENTIYF
DNA: TGTGCCATCAGTGAGAAAATCGGGACAGGGGAAAACACCATATATTTT

V: TRBV19
D: NA
J: TRBJ1-5
size: NA
length: 13
CDR3: CATRGGLGQPQHF
DNA: TGTGCCACCCGCGGGGGGCTAGGGCAGCCCCAGCATTTT

V: TRBV2
D: TRBD2
J: TRBJ2-2
size: NA
length: 15
CDR3: CASKLAGGGTGELFF
DNA: TGTGCCAGCAAATTAGCGGGAGGTGGTACCGGGGAGCTGTTTTTT

V: TRBV19
D: TRBD2
J: TRBJ2-1
size: NA
length: 16
CDR3: CASSVLAGGLANEQFF
DNA: TGTGCCAGTAGTGTTCTAGCGGGGGGGCTCGCCAATGAGCAGTTCTTC

V: TRBV29-1
D: TRBD1
J: TRBJ2-5
size: NA
length: 12
CDR3: CSVVDRQETQYF
DNA: TGCAGCGTTGTGGACAGGCAAGAGACCCAGTACTTC

V: TRBV7-8
D: NA
J: TRBJ1-1
size: NA
length: 16
CDR3: CASSLLSDRTIGEAFF
DNA: TGTGCCAGCAGCTTACTATCGGACAGAACTATTGGTGAAGCTTTCTTT

V: TRBV4-3
D: NA
J: TRBJ1-1
size: NA
length: 15
CDR3: CASSPPGGLNTEAFF
DNA: TGCGCCAGCAGCCCCCCCGGGGGGTTGAACACTGAAGCTTTCTTT

V: TRBV5-1
D: NA
J: TRBJ1-4
size: NA
length: 16
CDR3: CASSPGNRERREKLFF
DNA: TGCGCCAGCAGCCCGGGGAACAGGGAAAGAAGGGAAAAACTGTTTTTT

V: TRBV27
D: NA
J: TRBJ1-3
size: NA
length: 15
CDR3: CASPTGRVSGNTIYF
DNA: TGTGCCAGCCCCACCGGCAGGGTGTCTGGAAACACCATATATTTT

V: TRBV5-5
D: NA
J: TRBJ1-6
size: NA
length: 16
CDR3: CASSSTGSRNNSPLHF
DNA: TGTGCCAGCAGCTCAACAGGGAGCCGAAATAATTCACCCCTCCACTTT

V: TRBV5-1
D: NA
J: TRBJ2-2
size: NA
length: 14
CDR3: CASSLGLNTGELFF
DNA: TGCGCCAGCAGCTTGGGACTGAACACCGGGGAGCTGTTTTTT

V: TRBV9
D: TRBD1
J: TRBJ2-5
size: NA
length: 17
CDR3: CASSVIGTARNQETQYF
DNA: TGTGCCAGCAGCGTGATAGGGACAGCACGAAACCAAGAGACCCAGTACTTC

V: TRBV18
D: NA
J: TRBJ2-7
size: NA
length: 13
CDR3: CASSPSSSYEQYF
DNA: TGTGCCAGCTCACCATCCTCCTCCTACGAGCAGTACTTC

V: TRBV27
D: TRBD1
J: TRBJ1-2
size: NA
length: 14
CDR3: CASSPRQGGYGYTF
DNA: TGTGCCAGCAGTCCTCGACAGGGCGGGTATGGCTACACCTTC

V: TRBV7-2
D: NA
J: TRBJ2-3
size: NA
length: 14
CDR3: CASSLARVTDTQYF
DNA: TGTGCCAGCAGCTTAGCGCGGGTCACAGATACGCAGTATTTT